Shown below are 32 T cell receptor beta chains from a single sample sequenced in a study of T cell changes during pregnancy in multiple sclerosis. The protocol was immunoSEQ multiplex PCR, while the TCRdb copy is restricted to in-frame clones and leaves out a portion. The sample lists tens of thousands of clones; roughly 94% were seen once. The sequencing used CD4+ T cells from peripheral blood mononuclear cells, collected in the second trimester of pregnancy. These TCRs come from a female donor with multiple sclerosis, enrolled in a pregnancy study.

V and J are TRBV7-2 and TRBJ2-4, with a possible D match to TRBD2 (5 bases). The V gene's germline CDR1 is SGHTA and CDR2 FQGNSA. With 1 base removed from V and 1 base from J, the gap between germline ends came to 14 bases. The CDR3 runs 17 residues. CDR3 nucleotide sequence: TGTGCCAGCAGCTTAGGAGAGGGTTTTATGGCCAAAAACATTCAGTACTTC. Encoded protein: CASSLGEGFMAKNIQYF.

The V call is TRBV11-2, the J call TRBJ1-5; D is undetermined. This CDR3 is built from 13 residues. The V end lost 3 bases, the J end lost 8 bases, and 11 bases lay between the germline ends. CDR1 is SGHAT and CDR2 is FQNNGV in the germline V gene. CDR3 DNA: TGTGCCAGCAGCTTTTCCCCCTCAGAGCCCCAGCATTTT. Residues: CASSFSPSEPQHF.

The chain is built from TRBV15 and TRBJ2-7, with 7 nucleotides matching TRBD2. J lost 3 bases, V lost 0 bases, and 5 bases had no gene match. The CDR3 loop spans 15 amino acids. CDR1 and CDR2 (germline): LNHNV, YYDKDF (reference sequence). DNA of the CDR3: TGTGCCACCAGCAGAGATGGGGCTAGCGGCTACGAGCAGTACTTC. This encodes CATSRDGASGYEQYF.

The V call is TRBV5-6, the J call TRBJ1-1; D call uncertain. CDR1 and CDR2 from the germline V gene are SGHDT and YYEEEE. The V gene lost 3 bases and the J gene lost 4 bases, with 13 bases spanning the gap. The CDR3 covers 14 residues. The CDR3 loop is CASSSLEAATEAFF. The CDR3, as DNA: TGTGCCAGCAGCTCCCTTGAGGCCGCCACTGAAGCTTTCTTT.

The chain links TRBV4-1 to TRBJ2-3; TRBD1 aligns across 8 bases. The CDR3 loop spans 16 amino acids. V lost 0 bases to trimming and J lost 6 bases; unmatched junction nucleotides: 8. Germline CDR1 and CDR2: MGHRA and YSYEKL. The CDR3 reads CASSQDQGAISDTQYF. As DNA, the CDR3 is TGCGCCAGCAGCCAAGATCAGGGGGCTATCTCGGATACGCAGTATTTT.

V is TRBV5-1 and J is TRBJ2-7; 7 bases map to TRBD1. From germline, CDR1 is SGHRS and CDR2 YFSETQ. The ends lost 4 bases at V and 1 base at J; junction bases unmatched: 2. This CDR3 is built from 13 residues. In nucleotides, the CDR3 is TGCGCCAGCAGCCGGGGACAGTCCTACGAGCAGTACTTC. This encodes CASSRGQSYEQYF.

This CDR3 reads CASSLDYSLQETQYF. DNA for the CDR3: TGTGCCAGCAGTTTAGACTACTCCCTCCAGGAGACCCAGTACTTC. V usage is TRBV2 and J usage is TRBJ2-5, with D tentatively TRBD2 (5 bases). Trimming removed 5 bases from V and 5 bases from J, with 18 bases in between. The CDR3 covers 15 residues. The V gene's germline CDR1 is SNHLY and CDR2 FYNNEI.

V usage is TRBV6-1 and J usage is TRBJ2-2, with 7 bases aligning to TRBD2. This CDR3 region has 14 residues. V gave up 5 bases and J gave up 4 bases; unmatched junction bases: 4. The germline gives CDR1 MNHNS, CDR2 SASEGT. CDR3 amino acids: CASSLGTTTGELFF. CDR3 bases: TGTGCCAGCAGTCTAGGGACTACCACCGGGGAGCTGTTTTTT.

V usage is TRBV6-1 and J usage is TRBJ2-3; no firm D call. CDR1 and CDR2 from the germline V gene are MNHNS and SASEGT. The CDR3 spans 13 residues. V dropped 2 bases and J dropped 5 bases, with 8 bases sitting between them. The CDR3 loop reads CASSESRRDTQYF. CDR3 coding DNA: TGTGCCAGCAGTGAATCTAGGCGAGATACGCAGTATTTT.

The V and J genes are TRBV30 and TRBJ1-2, with 8 bases matching TRBD1. The CDR3 loop spans 16 amino acids. Trimming at V came to 1 base and at J to 3 bases, leaving 10 bases not matched to a gene. Germline CDR1 reads GTSNPN; CDR2 reads SVGIG (reference sequence). This CDR3 reads CAWSGPGTGRYYGYTF. DNA of the CDR3: TGTGCCTGGAGTGGTCCGGGGACAGGCCGATACTATGGCTACACCTTC.

This sequence joins TRBV5-1 and TRBJ2-7, with a tentative D call TRBD1 (6 bases). This CDR3 spans 12 amino acids. CDR1 and CDR2 (germline): SGHRS, YFSETQ. V was cut by 3 bases and J by 5 bases, with 9 bases left in between. The chain's CDR3 is CASSWKGDEQYF. As DNA, the CDR3 is TGCGCCAGCAGCTGGAAGGGGGACGAGCAGTACTTC.

The chain couples TRBV2 to TRBJ1-1; D is unresolved. Germline V gives CDR1 SNHLY, CDR2 FYNNEI. CDR3 length: 17 amino acids. Trimming took off 6 bases at V and 5 bases at J, with 25 bases between the two ends. CDR3 sequence: CASREQIQRSLRTEAFF. DNA of the CDR3: TGTGCCAGCAGGGAGCAGATCCAGCGAAGCTTGCGGACTGAAGCTTTCTTT.

V and J are TRBV18 and TRBJ1-1; the D is unclear. Trimming took off 6 bases at V and 4 bases at J, with 21 bases between the two ends. The CDR3 loop spans 16 amino acids. Germline V gene data show CDR1 as KGHSH and CDR2 as LQKENI. CDR3 bases: TGTGCCAGCTCTGATTCGAGAGGGTCGGACGGCACTGAAGCTTTCTTT. This sequence encodes CASSDSRGSDGTEAFF.

This chain uses TRBV11-2 with TRBJ1-1; D is uncertain. Germline CDR1 and CDR2: SGHAT and FQNNGV. The CDR3 contains 15 residues. Trimming removed 1 base at V and 1 base at J, with 10 bases between. CDR3 sequence: CASSLGRGTNTEAFF. The CDR3 bases are TGTGCCAGCAGCTTAGGTCGGGGTACGAACACTGAAGCTTTCTTT. Based on the CDR3 plus reference TRBV11-2 and TRBJ1-1, the full variable domain is EAGVAQSPRYKIIEKRQSVAFWCNPISGHATLYWYQQILGQGPKLLIQFQNNGVVDDSQLPKDRFSAERLKGVDSTLKIQPAKLEDSAVYLCASSLGRGTNTEAFFGQGTRLTVV.

This clone was observed once. The genes are TRBV30 and TRBJ2-3, with a weak D call TRBD2 (6 bases). The CDR3 is 12 amino acids. Germline CDR1 is GTSNPN and CDR2 is SVGIG (reference sequence). Written as DNA, the CDR3 is TGTGCACAGCGGAGGGGCACAGATACGCAGTATTTT. Translated: CAQRRGTDTQYF.

The chain couples TRBV7-9 to TRBJ2-7; TRBD1 agrees at 7 bases. V gave up 2 bases and J gave up 0 bases; unmatched junction bases: 7. The CDR3 has 16 amino acids. The germline V gene has CDR1 SEHNR and CDR2 FQNEAQ (reference sequence). CDR3 in DNA: TGTGCCAGCAGCTTAAGGGGACAGACGTTCTCCTACGAGCAGTACTTC. Its protein is CASSLRGQTFSYEQYF.

CDR3 bases: TGTGCCAGCTCGCGGACAACCCATGAGCAGTTCTTC. It is translated as CASSRTTHEQFF. The chain joins TRBV18 to TRBJ2-1; weak D call: TRBD1 (5 bases). Germline V lookup: CDR1 KGHSH, CDR2 LQKENI. Trimming pared 6 bases from V and 8 bases from J, leaving 11 bases between. The CDR3 contains 12 residues.

The chain joins TRBV7-3 to TRBJ2-5; D possibly corresponds to TRBD2 (6 bases). This CDR3 has 14 amino acids. Trimming cost V 4 bases and J 4 bases, with 13 bases left between them. Germline CDR1 SGHTA, CDR2 FQGTGA. CDR3 sequence reads: CASSSRGGGETQYF. The CDR3 DNA reads TGTGCCAGCAGCTCGAGGGGAGGTGGAGAGACCCAGTACTTC.

Comment on this clone: Other nucleotide sequences from this sample produce the same CDR3. The V and J genes are TRBV4-1 and TRBJ1-5, with D tentatively TRBD1 (5 bases). The CDR3 extends over 16 amino acids. Trimming took 2 bases from V and 5 from J, leaving 16 bases between them. CDR1 and CDR2 (germline): MGHRA, YSYEKL. CDR3 amino acids: CASSQTDTGIHQPQHF. As DNA, the CDR3 is TGCGCCAGCAGCCAAACGGACACGGGCATCCATCAGCCCCAGCATTTT.

V is TRBV6-5 and J is TRBJ1-2; D may be TRBD1 (6 bases). CDR1 and CDR2 (germline): MNHEY, SVGAGI. The V gene lost 6 bases and the J gene lost 7 bases, with 15 bases spanning the gap. This CDR3 contains 13 residues. The CDR3 nucleotides are TGTGCCAGCAGGAACGGGGGGGCTCGTGGCTACACCTTC. It codes for CASRNGGARGYTF.

This clone has only a few counts. The J gene is TRBJ1-1, the V gene TRBV29-1; TRBD1 aligns across 7 bases. Germline V gives CDR1 SQVTM, CDR2 ANQGSEA. The CDR3 spans 13 residues. V trimming: 6 bases; J trimming: 2 bases; junction bases outside the gene matches: 6. The CDR3 region has the DNA TGCAGCGTCTCGACAGGGCCAAACACTGAAGCTTTCTTT. Translating it yields CSVSTGPNTEAFF.

V and J are TRBV28 and TRBJ2-7; 8 bases match TRBD1. CDR3 length: 13 residues. Germline V lookup: CDR1 MDHEN, CDR2 SYDVKM. Germline trimming cut 6 bases from V and 2 bases from J; bases unmatched to any gene: 3. CDR3 nucleotide sequence: TGTGCCAGCAGCCGACAGGGGCCCTACGAGCAGTACTTC. Its protein product is CASSRQGPYEQYF.

The V gene is TRBV4-1, the J gene TRBJ2-3; 9 bases fit TRBD2. The CDR3 consists of 15 residues. Looked up from germline, CDR1 is MGHRA and CDR2 is YSYEKL. V trimming: 4 bases; J trimming: 6 bases; junction bases outside the gene matches: 8. As DNA, the CDR3 is TGCGCCAGCAGCCCCTTAGCGGGAGTGGGGGATACGCAGTATTTT. Translated, it gives CASSPLAGVGDTQYF.

The chain uses TRBV7-3 and TRBJ2-7, with D tentatively TRBD2 (6 bases). The CDR3 covers 16 residues. CDR1 SGHTA and CDR2 FQGTGA come from the germline V gene. Trimming removed 0 bases at V and 0 bases at J, with 12 bases between. The CDR3 spells CASSLTEEGSSYEQYF. The DNA of the CDR3 is TGTGCCAGCAGCTTAACGGAGGAGGGAAGCTCCTACGAGCAGTACTTC.

The rearrangement uses TRBV27 and TRBJ1-5; D might be TRBD1 (6 bases). CDR3 size: 15 residues. V lost 5 bases and J 5 bases, leaving 16 bases between the germline ends. Germline loops: CDR1 MNHEY, CDR2 SMNVEV (reference sequence). CDR3 in amino acids: CASSPPGGRDQPQHF. CDR3 nucleotide sequence: TGTGCCAGCAGTCCCCCGGGGGGCAGGGATCAGCCCCAGCATTTT.

The J gene is TRBJ2-2, the V gene TRBV18; TRBD1 matches 7 bases. After removal of 6 bases from V and 6 bases from J, the junction contained 7 bases not matched to a gene. Germline values: CDR1 KGHSH, CDR2 LQKENI. This CDR3 spans 14 amino acids. The CDR3 nucleotides are TGTGCCAGCTCCAAAACAGGGGAAGCCGGGGAGCTGTTTTTT. Its translation: CASSKTGEAGELFF.

V and J are TRBV7-9 and TRBJ2-2; TRBD2 is a possible D gene (6 bases). Germline values: CDR1 SEHNR, CDR2 FQNEAQ (reference sequence). The V and J ends lost 4 bases and 0 bases respectively, with 18 bases between them. The CDR3 loop spans 18 amino acids. CDR3 coding DNA: TGTGCCAGCAGCTCCTTCTTTGGGACTCTCGCGAACACCGGGGAGCTGTTTTTT. It is translated as CASSSFFGTLANTGELFF. The variable domain in full, completed from reference TRBV7-9 and TRBJ2-2, reads DTGVSQNPRHKITKRGQNVTFRCDPISEHNRLYWYRQTLGQGPEFLTYFQNEAQLEKSRLLSDRFSAERPKGSFSTLEIQRTEQGDSAMYLCASSSFFGTLANTGELFFGEGSRLTVL.

The chain uses TRBV15 and TRBJ1-4; no definite D call. The CDR3 loop spans 16 amino acids. CDR1 and CDR2 (germline): LNHNV, YYDKDF (reference sequence). V was pared by 3 bases and J by 3 bases, with 14 bases between. In nucleotides, the CDR3 is TGTGCCACCAGCAGCCCCCCGTACAGCCCTAATGAAAAACTGTTTTTT. Translation gives CATSSPPYSPNEKLFF.

The chain uses TRBV2 and TRBJ2-7, with TRBD1 as a possible D gene (6 bases). V was shortened by 7 bases and J by 2 bases, with 15 bases between the two germline ends. The CDR3 runs to 14 residues. Looked up from germline, CDR1 is SNHLY and CDR2 is FYNNEI. DNA of the CDR3: TGTGCCAGCAATGTGGGACAAGAAACCTACGAGCAGTACTTC. This encodes CASNVGQETYEQYF.

V is TRBV29-1 and J is TRBJ2-2; D is possibly TRBD1 (5 bases). Germline loops: CDR1 SQVTM, CDR2 ANQGSEA. This CDR3 comprises 14 residues. V lost 1 base, J lost 6 bases, and 12 bases lay in between. The CDR3 is CSVEAPGSAGELFF. CDR3 coding DNA: TGCAGCGTTGAAGCGCCAGGGTCTGCCGGGGAGCTGTTTTTT.

The V gene is TRBV4-2, the J gene TRBJ2-1, with D possibly TRBD1 on 5 matching bases. CDR3 length equals 12 residues. Germline CDR1 LGHNA, CDR2 YNFKEQ. Trimming cost V 4 bases and J 10 bases, with 11 bases left between them. In DNA, the CDR3 is TGTGCCAGCAGCCCCCTCTCAGGGGAGCAGTTCTTC. It codes for CASSPLSGEQFF.

J is TRBJ1-4 and V is TRBV2; D uncertain. The CDR3 sequence is 12 residues long. Trimming took off 7 bases at V and 3 bases at J, with 6 bases between the two ends. The V gene's germline CDR1 is SNHLY and CDR2 FYNNEI. This CDR3 reads CASNGPNEKLFF. In nucleotides, the CDR3 is TGTGCCAGCAATGGGCCTAATGAAAAACTGTTTTTT.